Listed here are 4 T cell receptor beta chains from one sample, sequenced in a study of blood T cell repertoires in COVID-19. Here immunoSEQ multiplex PCR was the method, and the copy in TCRdb shows in-frame clones only, minus some. The sample holds some 220,000 clones, roughly 84% seen once. The sample consisted of peripheral blood. These receptors were taken from an elderly woman with active or convalescent COVID-19.

The chain joins TRBV5-1 to TRBJ2-2, with D perhaps matching TRBD2 (6 bases). V lost 4 bases and J lost 0, with 19 bases in between. The CDR3 contains 18 residues. Germline V gene data show CDR1 as SGHRS and CDR2 as YFSETQ. CDR3 in amino acids: CASSQTSRGMTNTGELFF. DNA of the CDR3: TGCGCCAGCAGCCAAACAAGCCGCGGGATGACGAACACCGGGGAGCTGTTTTTT.

V gene TRBV9 combines with J gene TRBJ2-5; 12 nucleotides agree with TRBD2. Germline trimming cut 0 bases from V and 5 bases from J; bases unmatched to any gene: 2. Germline assignment: CDR1 SGDLS and CDR2 YYNGEE. The CDR3 is 15 residues long. The CDR3: CASSVASGGDETQYF. The CDR3 DNA reads TGTGCCAGCAGCGTAGCTAGCGGGGGGGACGAGACCCAGTACTTC.

CDR3 in amino acids: CASSETGEFLRGEQYF. The CDR3 DNA reads as TGTGCCAGCAGCGAGACAGGAGAGTTCCTCAGGGGGGAGCAGTACTTC. This chain uses TRBV7-9 with TRBJ2-7; 7 bases map to TRBD1. With 5 bases clipped from V and 7 bases from J, the junction kept 17 bases outside the gene matches. This CDR3 comprises 16 residues. Per germline, CDR1 SEHNR and CDR2 FQNEAQ (reference sequence).

The chain joins TRBV2 to TRBJ2-7, with TRBD1 identical over 8 bases. The CDR3 has 13 residues. CDR1 is SNHLY and CDR2 is FYNNEI in the germline V gene. The V gene end was trimmed by 6 bases and the J gene end by 7 bases; junction bases not matched to a gene: 8. CDR3 protein: CASSRQGAGEQYF. In nucleotides, the CDR3 is TGTGCCAGCAGCCGGCAGGGGGCGGGGGAGCAGTACTTC.